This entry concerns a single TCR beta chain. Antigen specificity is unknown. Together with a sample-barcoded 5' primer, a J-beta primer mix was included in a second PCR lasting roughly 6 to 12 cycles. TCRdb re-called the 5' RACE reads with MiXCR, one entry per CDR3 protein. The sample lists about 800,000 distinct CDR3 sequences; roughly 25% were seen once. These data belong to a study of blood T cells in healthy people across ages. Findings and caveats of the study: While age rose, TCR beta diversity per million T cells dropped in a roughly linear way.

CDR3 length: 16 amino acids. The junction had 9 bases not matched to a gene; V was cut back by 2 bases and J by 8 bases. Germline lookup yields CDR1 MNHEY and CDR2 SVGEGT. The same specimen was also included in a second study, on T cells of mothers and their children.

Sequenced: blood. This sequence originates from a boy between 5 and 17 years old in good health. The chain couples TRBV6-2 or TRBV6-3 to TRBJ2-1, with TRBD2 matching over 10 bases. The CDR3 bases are TGTGCCAGCAGTTACCTGCCTAGCGGGAGTTTTGATGAGCAGTTCTTC. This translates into CASSYLPSGSFDEQFF.